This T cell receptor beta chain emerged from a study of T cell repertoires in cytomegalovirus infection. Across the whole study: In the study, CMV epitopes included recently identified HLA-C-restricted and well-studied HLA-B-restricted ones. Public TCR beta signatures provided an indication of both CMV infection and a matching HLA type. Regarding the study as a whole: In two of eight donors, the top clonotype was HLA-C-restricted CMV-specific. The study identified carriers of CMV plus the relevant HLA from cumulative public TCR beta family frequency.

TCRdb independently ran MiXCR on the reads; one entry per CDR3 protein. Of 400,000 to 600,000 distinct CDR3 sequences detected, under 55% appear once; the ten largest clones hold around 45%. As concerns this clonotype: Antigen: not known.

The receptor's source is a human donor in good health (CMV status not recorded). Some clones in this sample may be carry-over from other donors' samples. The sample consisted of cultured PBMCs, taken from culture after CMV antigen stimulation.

The DNA for the CDR3 is TGTGCCAGCAGAGGGGGGTCCGAGGGCTATCAAGAAAAACTGTTTTTT. It specifies CASRGGSEGYQEKLFF. The V and J genes are TRBV6-5 and TRBJ1-4; D is perhaps TRBD1 (6 bases). Trimming stripped 6 bases from V and 8 bases from J, with 22 bases between. The CDR3 length is 16 residues. CDR1 and CDR2 from the germline V gene are MNHEY and SVGAGI.